The clone carrying this T cell receptor (beta chain) was observed a few times. Method: immunoSEQ multiplex PCR; TCRdb's copy keeps in-frame clones and lacks some. The sample lists some 40,000 clones, just over 90% occurring once. The CDR3 length is 13 residues. The V gene's germline CDR1 is MGHRA and CDR2 YSYEKL. V lost 0 bases to trimming and J lost 8 bases, with 10 bases between them. The source of the sample is a study of T cell changes during pregnancy in multiple sclerosis. The V and J genes are TRBV4-1 and TRBJ1-2; D gene uncertain. The source was CD4+ T cells from peripheral blood mononuclear cells, collected in the third trimester of pregnancy. This TCR came from a female donor with multiple sclerosis, enrolled in a pregnancy study. The CDR3 sequence is CASSQDNGVGYTF. The CDR3 DNA reads TGCGCCAGCAGCCAAGACAACGGGGTCGGCTACACCTTC.